This TCR beta chain comes out of a study of shared clonotypes between healthy human individuals. Sorted-subset replicate PCR reactions contained roughly 210 ng DNA, corresponding to some 30,000 T cell genomes. Sequenced by immunoSEQ multiplex PCR; TCRdb stores in-frame clones only, minus some. The table includes around 1.9 million clones, 85% to 95% detected once. Regarding this clone: What it binds is not known.

Study outcomes and limitations: Around 5% of naive CD4 clonotypes were common to several donors. Generation probabilities of non-shared clonotypes were lower (relative to those shared by all four donors). How much donors shared clonotypes was expected to be affected by sequencing depth.

Terminally differentiated effector memory CD45RA+ cells were left out of the naive CD8 fraction, which was CD45RO-negative and positively selected for CCR7. This CDR3 spans 16 amino acids. Germline trimming cut 5 bases from V and 1 base from J; bases unmatched to any gene: 7. Germline V gene data show CDR1 as SGHTA and CDR2 as FQGTGA. The receptor comes from a man between 18 and 29 years old in good health. Some clones in this sample may be carry-over from other donors' samples. The chain joins TRBV7-3 to TRBJ2-3, with TRBD2 matching over 9 bases. Sequencing was performed on naive CD8+ T cells from PBMCs. The CDR3 coding sequence is TGTGCCAGCAGCCCTCAAGCGGGAGGAGGCACAGATACGCAGTATTTT. Amino acids: CASSPQAGGGTDTQYF. The variable domain in full, with the rest retrieved from reference TRBV7-3 and TRBJ2-3, is GAGVSQTPSNKVTEKGKYVELRCDPISGHTALYWYRQSLGQGPEFLIYFQGTGAADDSGLPNDRFFAVRPEGSVSTLKIQRTERGDSAVYLCASSPQAGGGTDTQYFGPGTRLTVL.